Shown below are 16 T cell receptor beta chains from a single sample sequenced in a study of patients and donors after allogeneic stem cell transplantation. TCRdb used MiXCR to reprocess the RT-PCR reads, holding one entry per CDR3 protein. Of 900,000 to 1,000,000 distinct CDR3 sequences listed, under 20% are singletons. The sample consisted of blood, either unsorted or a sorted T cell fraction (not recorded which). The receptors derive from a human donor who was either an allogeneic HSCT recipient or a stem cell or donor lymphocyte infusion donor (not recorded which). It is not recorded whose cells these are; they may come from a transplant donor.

The CDR3 sequence: CASSLDNRVSIGYTF. For the CDR3, the DNA is TGTGCCAGCAGCTTAGACAACCGGGTCTCAATAGGCTACACCTTC. This chain connects TRBV11-2 to TRBJ1-2; D gene unclear. Deletions cut 0 bases from V and 8 bases from J, with 16 bases between. Per the germline V gene, CDR1 is SGHAT and CDR2 is FQNNGV. CDR3 size: 15 residues.

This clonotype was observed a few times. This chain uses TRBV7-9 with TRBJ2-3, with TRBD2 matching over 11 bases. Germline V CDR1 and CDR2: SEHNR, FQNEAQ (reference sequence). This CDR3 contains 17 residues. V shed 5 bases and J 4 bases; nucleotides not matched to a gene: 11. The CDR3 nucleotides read TGTGCCAGCAGCCCGAGAGCTAGCGGGAGGTTTTCAGATACGCAGTATTTT. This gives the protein CASSPRASGRFSDTQYF.

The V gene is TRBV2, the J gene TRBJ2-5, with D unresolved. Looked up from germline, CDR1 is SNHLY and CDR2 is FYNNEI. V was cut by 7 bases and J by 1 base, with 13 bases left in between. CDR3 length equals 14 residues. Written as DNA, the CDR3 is TGTGCCAGCACCCCGCACTATTCCCAAGAGACCCAGTACTTC. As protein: CASTPHYSQETQYF.

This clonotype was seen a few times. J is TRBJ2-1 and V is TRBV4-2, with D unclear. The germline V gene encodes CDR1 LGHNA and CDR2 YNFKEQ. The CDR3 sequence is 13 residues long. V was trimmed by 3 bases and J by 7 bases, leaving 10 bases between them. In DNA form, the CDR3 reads TGTGCCAGCAGCCAGGCCTTCGGGAATGAGCAGTTCTTC. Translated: CASSQAFGNEQFF.

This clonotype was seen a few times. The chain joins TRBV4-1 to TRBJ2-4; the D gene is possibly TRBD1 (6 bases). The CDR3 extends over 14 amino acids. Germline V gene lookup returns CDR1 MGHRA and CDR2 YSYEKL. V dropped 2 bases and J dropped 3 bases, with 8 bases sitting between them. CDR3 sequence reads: CASSQTGIKNIQYF. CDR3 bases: TGCGCCAGCAGCCAAACAGGGATCAAAAACATTCAGTACTTC.

The CDR3, as DNA: TGTGCCAGCAGTTACGGGACTAGCGGGGAGTCCCTCTACAATGAGCAGTTCTTC. Translating it yields CASSYGTSGESLYNEQFF. The V and J genes are TRBV6-5 and TRBJ2-1, with 13 bases fitting TRBD2. Germline lookup yields CDR1 MNHEY and CDR2 SVGAGI. The CDR3 is 18 amino acids. The trim removed 2 bases at V and 3 bases at J, leaving 7 bases unmatched.

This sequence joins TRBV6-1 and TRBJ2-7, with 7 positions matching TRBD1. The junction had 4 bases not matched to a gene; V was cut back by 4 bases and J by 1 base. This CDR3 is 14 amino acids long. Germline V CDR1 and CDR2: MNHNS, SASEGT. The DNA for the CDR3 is TGTGCCAGCAGTGTACAGGACAGGTCCTACGAGCAGTACTTC. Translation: CASSVQDRSYEQYF.

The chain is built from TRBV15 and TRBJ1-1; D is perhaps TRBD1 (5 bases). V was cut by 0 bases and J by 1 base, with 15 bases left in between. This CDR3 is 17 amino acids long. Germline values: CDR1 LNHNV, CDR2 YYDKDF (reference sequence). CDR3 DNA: TGTGCCACCAGCAGAGATCTTGGGTTGGGGGGGAACACTGAAGCTTTCTTT. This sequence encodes CATSRDLGLGGNTEAFF.

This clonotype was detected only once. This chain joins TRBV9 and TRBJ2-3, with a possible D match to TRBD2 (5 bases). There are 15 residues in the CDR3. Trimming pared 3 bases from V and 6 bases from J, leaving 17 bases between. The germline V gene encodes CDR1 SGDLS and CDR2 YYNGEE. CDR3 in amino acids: CASSADSGLEDTQYF. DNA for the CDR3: TGTGCCAGCAGCGCGGACTCCGGACTCGAGGATACGCAGTATTTT.

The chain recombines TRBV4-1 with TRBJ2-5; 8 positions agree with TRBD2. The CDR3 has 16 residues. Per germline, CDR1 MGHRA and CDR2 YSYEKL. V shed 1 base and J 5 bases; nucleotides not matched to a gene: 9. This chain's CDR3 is CASSQAGTGRAETQYF. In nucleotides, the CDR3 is TGCGCCAGCAGCCAAGCCGGAACCGGGAGGGCGGAGACCCAGTACTTC.

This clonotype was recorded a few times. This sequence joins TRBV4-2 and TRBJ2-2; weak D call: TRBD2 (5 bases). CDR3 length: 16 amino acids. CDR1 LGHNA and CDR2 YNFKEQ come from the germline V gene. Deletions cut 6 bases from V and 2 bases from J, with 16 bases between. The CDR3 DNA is TGTGCCAGCAGTCCCCGGGGAGATTTCAACACCGGGGAGCTGTTTTTT. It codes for CASSPRGDFNTGELFF.

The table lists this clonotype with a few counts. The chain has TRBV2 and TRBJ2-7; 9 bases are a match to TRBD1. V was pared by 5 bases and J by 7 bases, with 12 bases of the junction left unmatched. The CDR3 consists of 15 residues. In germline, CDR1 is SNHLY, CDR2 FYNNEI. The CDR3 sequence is CASSNRDRAPREQYF. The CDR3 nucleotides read TGTGCCAGCAGTAACCGGGACAGGGCCCCCCGTGAGCAGTACTTC. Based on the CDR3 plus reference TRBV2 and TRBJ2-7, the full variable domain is EPEVTQTPSHQVTQMGQEVILRCVPISNHLYFYWYRQILGQKVEFLVSFYNNEISEKSEIFDDQFSVERPDGSNFTLKIRSTKLEDSAMYFCASSNRDRAPREQYFGPGTRLTVT.

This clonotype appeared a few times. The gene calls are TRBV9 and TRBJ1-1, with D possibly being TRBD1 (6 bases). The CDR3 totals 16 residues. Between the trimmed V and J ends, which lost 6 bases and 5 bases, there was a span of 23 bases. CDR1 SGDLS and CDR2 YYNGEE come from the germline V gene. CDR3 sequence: CASTQISPGAYTEAFF. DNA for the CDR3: TGTGCCAGCACCCAAATCAGCCCGGGGGCTTATACTGAAGCTTTCTTT.

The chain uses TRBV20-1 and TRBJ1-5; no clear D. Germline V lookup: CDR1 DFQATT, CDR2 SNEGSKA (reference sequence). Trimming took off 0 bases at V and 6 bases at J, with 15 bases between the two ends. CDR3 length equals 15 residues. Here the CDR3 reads CSARDGLRPFQPQHF. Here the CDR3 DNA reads TGCAGTGCTAGAGATGGTCTCAGACCCTTTCAGCCCCAGCATTTT.

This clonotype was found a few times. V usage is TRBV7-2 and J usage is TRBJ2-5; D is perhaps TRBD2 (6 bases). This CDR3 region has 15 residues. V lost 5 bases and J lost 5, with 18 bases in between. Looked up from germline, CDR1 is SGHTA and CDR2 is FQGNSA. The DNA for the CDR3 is TGTGCCAGCAGCGGCGGGGACTCACCGGGGGAGACCCAGTACTTC. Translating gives CASSGGDSPGETQYF.

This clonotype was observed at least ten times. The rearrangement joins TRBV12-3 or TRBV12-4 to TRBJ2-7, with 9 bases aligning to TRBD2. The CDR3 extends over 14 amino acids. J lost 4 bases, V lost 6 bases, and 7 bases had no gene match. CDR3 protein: CASRPSSGNYEQYF. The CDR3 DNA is TGTGCCAGCAGGCCCTCTAGCGGGAATTACGAGCAGTACTTC.